This T cell receptor beta chain came from a study of blood T cell repertoires in COVID-19. As for the study in general: There were acute and convalescent COVID-19 samples, and they came from the United States, Italy and Spain. PBMCs, B-cell-depleted T cells, or T cells provided the cDNA or gDNA that made up the material.

This CDR3 has 16 residues. CDR1 is SGHTA, CDR2 FQGNSA, per germline. V shed 7 bases, J shed 3 bases, and the junction held 5 bases outside the gene matches. TCRdb's table, derived via immunoSEQ multiplex PCR, lists solely in-frame clones and lacks some. The data contain some 94,000 clones, 87% of them singletons. The chain employs TRBV7-2 and TRBJ2-3, with 15 bases identical to TRBD2. The clonotype originates from a human donor in a cohort sampled during active COVID-19. Sequenced material: peripheral blood. CDR3 loop: CASTGTSGRITDTQYF. The CDR3 DNA reads TGTGCCAGCACCGGGACTAGCGGGAGGATAACAGATACGCAGTATTTT.